These 27 T cell receptor beta chains were sequenced from one sample in a study of cytomegalovirus exposure and HLA in healthy donors. The PCR was carried out with 60 Vbeta primers and 13 Jbeta primers. The data were produced by immunoSEQ multiplex PCR, yet TCRdb's version contains in-frame clones alone and is incomplete. The table has roughly 120,000 clones, 81% seen once. What was sequenced was PBMCs. Receptor source: a woman under 40 in good health and CMV-seronegative.

This sequence joins TRBV7-9 and TRBJ2-5; tentatively, D is TRBD2 (6 bases). Deletions cut 1 base from V and 2 bases from J, with 14 bases between. Germline V gives CDR1 SEHNR, CDR2 FQNEAQ (reference sequence). This CDR3 is built from 16 residues. The CDR3 nucleotides are TGTGCCAGCAGCTTAGGGGTGACTAGTGATCAAGAGACCCAGTACTTC. Encoded protein: CASSLGVTSDQETQYF.

V is TRBV18 and J is TRBJ1-2; 7 bases align to TRBD1. The CDR3 contains 15 residues. With V trimmed by 5 bases and J by 2 bases, 8 bases remained unmatched. Germline V gives CDR1 KGHSH, CDR2 LQKENI. In DNA, the CDR3 is TGTGCCAGCTCAAGTATGGGGACAGCAAACTATGGCTACACCTTC. This translates into CASSSMGTANYGYTF.

The chain employs TRBV5-4 and TRBJ1-2, with a tentative D call TRBD1 (5 bases). The CDR3 consists of 14 residues. In germline, CDR1 is SGHNT, CDR2 YYREEE (reference sequence). V was trimmed by 0 bases and J by 4 bases, leaving 10 bases between them. The CDR3 DNA sequence: TGTGCCAGCAGCTTGGCAGGGTTGGGCTATGGCTACACCTTC. Encoded protein: CASSLAGLGYGYTF.

This chain links TRBV28 with TRBJ1-5, with a possible D match to TRBD1 (5 bases). CDR1 is MDHEN, CDR2 SYDVKM, per germline. The ends were cut back, 6 bases at V and 4 bases at J, with 22 bases in the middle. The CDR3 totals 17 residues. This chain's CDR3 is CASRGSRQGRANQPQHF. CDR3 nucleotides: TGTGCCAGCAGGGGCTCCAGGCAAGGCAGGGCTAATCAGCCCCAGCATTTT.

V and J are TRBV19 and TRBJ2-1; a possible D gene is TRBD2 (7 bases). The CDR3 is made up of 16 amino acids. Trimming removed 0 bases from V and 6 bases from J, with 15 bases in between. CDR1 and CDR2 from the germline V gene are LNHDA and SQIVND (reference sequence). The DNA for the CDR3 is TGTGCCAGTAGTATAGATCGGGGGAGGGGGTCCAATGAGCAGTTCTTC. Translation gives CASSIDRGRGSNEQFF. The whole variable domain, filled in from reference TRBV19 and TRBJ2-1, reads DGGITQSPKYLFRKEGQNVTLSCEQNLNHDAMYWYRQDPGQGLRLIYYSQIVNDFQKGDIAEGYSVSREKKESFPLTVTSAQKNPTAFYLCASSIDRGRGSNEQFFGPGTRLTVL.

This clone appeared once. V is TRBV6-5 and J is TRBJ2-1; D possibly corresponds to TRBD1 (6 bases). The germline V and J ends were trimmed by 7 bases and 3 bases, with 16 bases remaining between them. This CDR3 is built from 15 residues. Germline loops: CDR1 MNHEY, CDR2 SVGAGI. This CDR3 reads CASKTGPLNYNEQFF. CDR3 in DNA: TGTGCCAGCAAAACAGGGCCCTTAAACTACAATGAGCAGTTCTTC.

The table lists this clone with a count of one. The chain links TRBV5-8 to TRBJ2-1; D call uncertain. The CDR3 runs to 12 residues. V was shortened by 0 bases and J by 4 bases, with 2 bases between the two germline ends. The V gene's germline CDR1 is SGHTS and CDR2 YDEGEE. The CDR3 is CASSLAYNEQFF. DNA of the CDR3: TGTGCCAGCAGCTTGGCGTACAATGAGCAGTTCTTC.

This clone was detected a few times. V and J are TRBV2 and TRBJ2-1; TRBD2 agrees at 13 bases. Germline V gene sequence: CDR1 SNHLY, CDR2 FYNNEI. This CDR3 spans 19 amino acids. V lost 0 bases and J lost 7; bases outside the gene matches: 12. The CDR3 loop is CASSEAGTSGKPSLNEQFF. CDR3 nucleotides: TGTGCCAGCAGTGAAGCGGGGACTAGCGGGAAACCCTCCCTAAATGAGCAGTTCTTC.

This clone has more than one count but fewer than ten. This chain connects TRBV4-1 to TRBJ2-7; 12 nucleotides line up with TRBD2. V was pared by 4 bases and J by 2 bases, with 6 bases of the junction left unmatched. The CDR3 loop spans 16 amino acids. CDR1 is MGHRA, CDR2 YSYEKL, per germline. CDR3 coding DNA: TGCGCCAGCAGCCGTACGACTAGCGGGAGACCCTACGAGCAGTACTTC. Its protein is CASSRTTSGRPYEQYF.

The sample holds a few counts of this clone. The J gene is TRBJ2-3, the V gene TRBV28; D is perhaps TRBD2 (6 bases). The length of the CDR3 is 15 residues. The V gene's germline CDR1 is MDHEN and CDR2 SYDVKM. The V and J ends lost 10 bases and 0 bases respectively, with 17 bases between them. CDR3 sequence: CATQWGVYSTDTQYF. For the CDR3, the DNA is TGTGCCACACAGTGGGGGGTCTATAGCACAGATACGCAGTATTTT.

In DNA, the CDR3 is TGTGCCAGACCGCTAGCGGGAGGAGGGAATGAGCAGTTCTTC. It yields the protein CARPLAGGGNEQFF. V usage is TRBV5-8 and J usage is TRBJ2-1; 11 bases map to TRBD2. This CDR3 contains 14 residues. The J segment lost 7 bases and the V segment lost 8 bases, leaving 8 bases of the junction unmatched. CDR1 and CDR2 from the germline V gene are SGHTS and YDEGEE.

This chain links TRBV10-3 with TRBJ1-6; no clear D gene. CDR1 ENHRY and CDR2 SYGVKD come from the germline V gene. CDR3 size: 17 residues. V dropped 0 bases and J dropped 4 bases, with 13 bases sitting between them. CDR3 loop: CAISESNVGSYNSPLHF. CDR3 nucleotide sequence: TGTGCCATCAGTGAGTCTAATGTTGGCAGTTATAATTCACCCCTCCACTTT.

The chain links TRBV28 to TRBJ1-5, with D tentatively TRBD1 (6 bases). CDR3 size: 17 residues. Germline assignment: CDR1 MDHEN and CDR2 SYDVKM. The V gene lost 3 bases and the J gene lost 2 bases, with 17 bases spanning the gap. The CDR3 is CASSLARGTTGNQPQHF. The CDR3 DNA reads as TGTGCCAGCAGTTTGGCGAGGGGGACGACAGGCAATCAGCCCCAGCATTTT.

The rearrangement uses TRBV19 and TRBJ2-1; TRBD2 matches at 10 bases. This CDR3 is built from 17 residues. Germline CDR1 and CDR2: LNHDA and SQIVND (reference sequence). V shed 5 bases and J 7 bases; nucleotides not matched to a gene: 14. CDR3 protein: CASSVHPSGRAWNEQFF. The DNA for the CDR3 is TGTGCCAGTAGTGTACACCCAAGCGGGAGGGCCTGGAATGAGCAGTTCTTC.

The V and J genes are TRBV6-5 and TRBJ2-1; D is ambiguous. Between the trimmed V and J ends, which lost 5 bases and 7 bases, there was a span of 6 bases. In germline, CDR1 is MNHEY, CDR2 SVGAGI. The CDR3 is made up of 11 amino acids. The CDR3 reads CASSAGNEQFF. The CDR3 nucleotides read TGTGCCAGCAGTGCCGGTAATGAGCAGTTCTTC.

A note on this clone: A read error may produce the germline difference seen at one junction end. The CDR3 spells CSSSLARLSGDTQYF. In DNA, the CDR3 is TGTTCCAGCAGCTTAGCGCGATTAAGCGGAGATACGCAGTATTTT. The chain has TRBV7-9 and TRBJ2-3, with D possibly TRBD2 on 5 matching bases. Germline-derived CDR1 and CDR2 are SEHNR and FQNEAQ (reference sequence). The CDR3 spans 15 residues. The full variable domain, rest sourced from reference TRBV7-9 and TRBJ2-3, is DTGVSQNPRHKITKRGQNVTFRCDPISEHNRLYWYRQTLGQGPEFLTYFQNEAQLEKSRLLSDRFSAERPKGSFSTLEIQRTEQGDSAMYLCSSSLARLSGDTQYFGPGTRLTVL.

J is TRBJ1-5 and V is TRBV4-3; 10 nucleotides align to TRBD1. The CDR3 spans 15 residues. J gave up 7 bases and V 3 bases, and 6 bases lay outside the gene matches. Germline V CDR1 and CDR2: LGHNA, YSLEER. The CDR3 DNA reads TGCGCCAGCAGCCAGGATGGACAGGGGGAACAGCCCCAGCATTTT. Translation: CASSQDGQGEQPQHF.

The rearrangement links TRBV10-3 to TRBJ1-1; maybe TRBD1 (6 bases). The CDR3 runs to 15 residues. Trimming pared 5 bases from V and 6 bases from J, leaving 19 bases between. The germline gives CDR1 ENHRY, CDR2 SYGVKD. The CDR3 bases are TGTGCCATCAGTAGACGGGACACCTTTACGGCTGAAGCTTTCTTT. Protein product: CAISRRDTFTAEAFF.

The CDR3 DNA reads as TGTGCCAGCAGTTCAGGGGTTTCCCCCAGCTCCTACAATGAGCAGTTCTTC. This encodes CASSSGVSPSSYNEQFF. The chain carries TRBV27 and TRBJ2-1, with TRBD1 as a possible D gene (6 bases). The V end lost 4 bases, the J end lost 0 bases, and 16 bases lay between the germline ends. This CDR3 has 17 amino acids. The germline CDR1 and CDR2 sequences are MNHEY and SMNVEV (reference sequence).

This rearrangement joins TRBV9 to TRBJ2-4; D might be TRBD2 (6 bases). The V end lost 0 bases, the J end lost 0 bases, and 7 bases lay between the germline ends. Germline values: CDR1 SGDLS, CDR2 YYNGEE. CDR3 length equals 15 residues. The CDR3 is CASSVAGAAKNIQYF. The CDR3 nucleotides read TGTGCCAGCAGCGTAGCGGGAGCAGCCAAAAACATTCAGTACTTC.

The rearrangement uses TRBV19 and TRBJ1-1, with D possibly matching TRBD1 (5 bases). V gave up 4 bases and J gave up 0 bases, with 6 bases separating them. The germline V gene encodes CDR1 LNHDA and CDR2 SQIVND (reference sequence). The CDR3 loop spans 13 amino acids. CDR3 amino acids: CASSRQMNTEAFF. CDR3 coding DNA: TGTGCCAGTAGTAGACAGATGAACACTGAAGCTTTCTTT.

The chain joins TRBV5-6 to TRBJ1-5; tentatively, D is TRBD1 (6 bases). This CDR3 contains 15 residues. V lost 4 bases and J 1 base, leaving 12 bases between the germline ends. Germline CDR1 reads SGHDT; CDR2 reads YYEEEE. The CDR3 coding sequence is TGTGCCAGCAGCCTGGGGGCAGAGAGCAATCAGCCCCAGCATTTT. Its protein is CASSLGAESNQPQHF.

V and J are TRBV6-5 and TRBJ2-2; D is unclear. From germline, CDR1 is MNHEY and CDR2 SVGAGI. V was clipped by 6 bases and J by 7 bases, with 6 bases between them. This CDR3 has 11 amino acids. DNA of the CDR3: TGTGCCAGCAGGCACAACGGGGAGCTGTTTTTT. Translating gives CASRHNGELFF.

In this sample, this clone turned up a few times. The CDR3 bases are TGTGCCAGCAGTTTTGCAGGGGAAGGGCAGCCCCAGCATTTT. This encodes CASSFAGEGQPQHF. V and J are TRBV28 and TRBJ1-5; maybe TRBD1 (6 bases). CDR1 MDHEN and CDR2 SYDVKM come from the germline V gene. This CDR3 has 14 amino acids. Trimming left V 3 bases short and J 7 bases short, with 13 bases between.

This clone was found a few times. The V gene is TRBV7-3, the J gene TRBJ2-7; TRBD2 aligns across 7 bases. CDR3 length: 15 amino acids. Germline V CDR1 and CDR2: SGHTA, FQGTGA. V was pared by 0 bases and J by 2 bases, with 4 bases of the junction left unmatched. CDR3 sequence reads: CASSLTSGIPYEQYF. The CDR3 DNA follows: TGTGCCAGCAGCTTAACCAGCGGGATTCCCTACGAGCAGTACTTC.

This chain uses TRBV4-3 with TRBJ1-5; 8 nucleotides agree with TRBD1. Trimming cost V 0 bases and J 7 bases; bases outside gene matches: 2. CDR3 length: 14 amino acids. The germline gives CDR1 LGHNA, CDR2 YSLEER. CDR3 residues: CASSQEQGDQPQHF. DNA for the CDR3: TGCGCCAGCAGCCAAGAACAGGGGGACCAGCCCCAGCATTTT.

The V call is TRBV11-2, the J call TRBJ2-7, with 12 bases identical to TRBD2. The CDR3 spans 14 residues. The V segment lost 5 bases and the J segment 4 bases; nucleotides outside the gene matches: 3. Germline V CDR1 and CDR2: SGHAT, FQNNGV. CDR3 in amino acids: CASSRTSGVYEQYF. The CDR3 nucleotides are TGTGCCAGCAGCCGGACTAGCGGGGTTTACGAGCAGTACTTC. Full variable domain (rest looked up from reference TRBV11-2 and TRBJ2-7): EAGVAQSPRYKIIEKRQSVAFWCNPISGHATLYWYQQILGQGPKLLIQFQNNGVVDDSQLPKDRFSAERLKGVDSTLKIQPAKLEDSAVYLCASSRTSGVYEQYFGPGTRLTVT.